What follows describes a single T cell receptor (beta chain). What it recognizes is unknown. Sequencing followed a ViraFEST assay step that expanded antigen-specific CD4+ T cells with viral peptide pools. Cells that had been cultured for 10 days were the source of isolated CD4+ T cells. Subjects were given two BNT162b2 or mRNA-1273 vaccine doses. V was trimmed by 2 bases and J by 0 bases, leaving 11 bases between them. Germline CDR1 is LNHDA and CDR2 is SQIVND (reference sequence). The CDR3 is 16 amino acids. The source of the sample is a study of vaccination effects on CD4 cells after COVID-19. Sequenced by immunoSEQ multiplex PCR; TCRdb stores in-frame clones only, minus some. The repertoire holds tens of thousands of clones, with just under 80% as singletons.

The chain links TRBV19 to TRBJ2-4; no clear D. The source is a human donor who received a COVID-19 vaccine. The specimen was CD4+ T cells from PBMCs cultured with HCoV-OC43 spike peptides, collected after COVID-19 vaccination. Subset noted: HCoV-OC43 spike overlapping peptide pool stimulation. The CDR3 DNA sequence: TGTGCCAGTAGTATAACCAAAGCACTAGCCAAAAACATTCAGTACTTC. It encodes CASSITKALAKNIQYF.